The 14 T cell receptor beta chains below come from one sample, sequenced in a study of OX40 agonist ivuxolimab in advanced cancers. TCRdb's copy holds only in-frame clones and misses some; the assay was immunoSEQ multiplex PCR. The repertoire consists of 60,000 to 75,000 clones, with roughly 84% occurring once and the leading ten covering around 25%. The source was CD4+ or CD8+ T cells sorted from blood, collected in a trial of the OX40 agonist ivuxolimab. These receptors were obtained from an adult with an advanced solid tumor such as melanoma, head and neck, liver or kidney cancer.

The V call is TRBV10-3, the J call TRBJ1-2; 7 bases fit TRBD1. The trim removed 0 bases at V and 5 bases at J, leaving 3 bases unmatched. CDR3 length: 14 residues. CDR1 ENHRY and CDR2 SYGVKD come from the germline V gene. As DNA, the CDR3 is TGTGCCATCAGTGAGTCAGGACAGGCTTATGGCTACACCTTC. Amino acid sequence: CAISESGQAYGYTF.

The chain carries TRBV7-2 and TRBJ2-1, with TRBD2 identical over 11 bases. This CDR3 has 15 residues. V lost 7 bases and J lost 6; bases outside the gene matches: 8. Looked up from germline, CDR1 is SGHTA and CDR2 is FQGNSA. The CDR3: CASTRNLAGGNEQFF. The CDR3 DNA sequence: TGTGCCAGCACGAGAAACCTAGCGGGAGGCAATGAGCAGTTCTTC. The variable domain in full, completed from reference TRBV7-2 and TRBJ2-1, reads GAGVSQSPSNKVTEKGKDVELRCDPISGHTALYWYRQSLGQGLEFLIYFQGNSAPDKSGLPSDRFSAERTGGSVSTLTIQRTQQEDSAVYLCASTRNLAGGNEQFFGPGTRLTVL.

This clone appeared a single time. The chain couples TRBV4-1 to TRBJ2-1; 10 nucleotides align to TRBD2. CDR3 length: 16 amino acids. V lost 4 bases and J lost 9; bases outside the gene matches: 12. Germline V gives CDR1 MGHRA, CDR2 YSYEKL. The CDR3 DNA is TGCGCCAGCAGCCCCTTTGGGTCTAGCGGGAGTCGTGAGCAGTTCTTC. It codes for CASSPFGSSGSREQFF.

The chain employs TRBV27 and TRBJ1-1; D possibly corresponds to TRBD1 (5 bases). The CDR3 is 14 residues long. Per germline, CDR1 MNHEY and CDR2 SMNVEV (reference sequence). V was shortened by 2 bases and J by 7 bases, with 14 bases between the two germline ends. CDR3 bases: TGTGCCAGCAGTTTAAGGCACCCGGGGGATGAAGCTTTCTTT. This gives the protein CASSLRHPGDEAFF.

The chain carries TRBV5-1 and TRBJ2-3; possible D gene TRBD1, 6 bases. This CDR3 contains 16 residues. V lost 4 bases to trimming and J lost 1 base, with 16 bases between them. Germline CDR1 is SGHRS and CDR2 is YFSETQ. CDR3 coding DNA: TGCGCCAGCAGCGCATTCAGGGGTGGGGGCACAGATACGCAGTATTTT. Residues: CASSAFRGGGTDTQYF.

The V gene is TRBV6-1, the J gene TRBJ2-1; 8 bases match TRBD1. V shed 9 bases, J shed 3 bases, and the junction held 7 bases outside the gene matches. There are 14 residues in the CDR3. Germline loops: CDR1 MNHNS, CDR2 SASEGT. Here the CDR3 reads CASSGGLNYNEQFF. In DNA form, the CDR3 reads TGTGCCAGTTCAGGGGGCTTAAACTACAATGAGCAGTTCTTC.

The V and J genes are TRBV14 and TRBJ2-2, with TRBD1 matching 8 bases. Trimming took 0 bases from V and 4 from J; bases not matched to a gene: 7. CDR1 and CDR2 (germline): SGHDN, FVKESK. CDR3 length equals 17 residues. CDR3 residues: CASSQEYGTGVTGELFF. For the CDR3, the DNA is TGTGCCAGCAGCCAAGAATACGGGACAGGTGTCACCGGGGAGCTGTTTTTT.

The chain links TRBV6-5 to TRBJ1-1; 10 positions match TRBD1. J was trimmed by 5 bases and V by 5 bases; bases with no gene match: 8. The CDR3 spans 15 residues. Germline V CDR1 and CDR2: MNHEY, SVGAGI. The CDR3 DNA reads as TGTGCCAGCAGTCCCACGGGACAGGGGTTGACTGAAGCTTTCTTT. Protein product: CASSPTGQGLTEAFF.

V usage is TRBV5-6 and J usage is TRBJ1-1, with D perhaps TRBD1 (5 bases). Between the trimmed V and J ends, which lost 4 bases and 5 bases, there was a span of 12 bases. Per the germline V gene, CDR1 is SGHDT and CDR2 is YYEEEE. CDR3 length equals 13 residues. CDR3 sequence (DNA): TGTGCCAGCAGCCCCAGGGACTGGACTGAAGCTTTCTTT. This encodes CASSPRDWTEAFF. Drawing the rest from reference TRBV5-6 and TRBJ1-1, the complete variable domain is DAGVTQSPTHLIKTRGQQVTLRCSPKSGHDTVSWYQQALGQGPQFIFQYYEEEERQRGNFPDRFSGHQFPNYSSELNVNALLLGDSALYLCASSPRDWTEAFFGQGTRLTVV.

V usage is TRBV6-1 and J usage is TRBJ1-1; D is unresolved. The CDR3 is 13 residues long. CDR1 is MNHNS and CDR2 is SASEGT in the germline V gene. V lost 7 bases and J 1 base, leaving 10 bases between the germline ends. For the CDR3, the DNA is TGTGCCAGCACGGGCAGAGAGAACACTGAAGCTTTCTTT. This sequence encodes CASTGRENTEAFF.

This clone was counted many times. The chain combines TRBV19 with TRBJ1-1; 7 bases align to TRBD1. CDR1 is LNHDA, CDR2 SQIVND, per germline (reference sequence). Trimming cost V 7 bases and J 6 bases; bases outside gene matches: 8. The CDR3 covers 13 residues. CDR3 loop: CASIRTGAAEAFF. The DNA of the CDR3 is TGTGCCAGTATAAGAACAGGGGCGGCTGAAGCTTTCTTT.

This rearrangement joins TRBV28 to TRBJ2-2; D is undetermined. The CDR3 spans 15 residues. V gave up 7 bases and J gave up 2 bases, with 14 bases separating them. Germline CDR1 reads MDHEN; CDR2 reads SYDVKM. The CDR3 is CASNLGGPNTGELFF. The CDR3 DNA reads as TGTGCCAGCAACTTAGGCGGCCCCAACACCGGGGAGCTGTTTTTT.

The chain uses TRBV5-1 and TRBJ2-5; tentative D call: TRBD1 (6 bases). This CDR3 spans 14 amino acids. Germline CDR1 is SGHRS and CDR2 is YFSETQ. V lost 3 bases to trimming and J lost 2 bases, with 11 bases between them. CDR3 in amino acids: CASSSGTLQETQYF. The CDR3 coding sequence is TGCGCCAGCAGCTCCGGGACACTTCAAGAGACCCAGTACTTC.

This chain uses TRBV28 with TRBJ1-6, with D tentatively TRBD1 (6 bases). CDR1 is MDHEN, CDR2 SYDVKM, per germline. The CDR3 length is 15 residues. Trimming stripped 5 bases from V and 7 bases from J, with 15 bases between. CDR3 bases: TGTGCCAGCAGTAAGACAGGTTCCCCGAATTCACCCCTCCACTTT. The encoded protein is CASSKTGSPNSPLHF.